This T cell receptor (beta chain) was retrieved from a study of siplizumab effects on memory and regulatory T cells. This clone was seen only a few times. The method was immunoSEQ multiplex PCR; TCRdb's version includes in-frame clones alone and lacks a portion of them. Of 97,000 or so clones listed, around 90% are singletons. Trimming took 3 bases from V and 6 from J, leaving 8 bases between them. Per germline, CDR1 KGHSH and CDR2 LQKENI. This CDR3 is built from 12 residues. The chain employs TRBV18 and TRBJ1-1; D is unresolved. Sequencing used CD4+ T cells sorted from blood. The TCR was taken from a human donor in good health. The CDR3 coding sequence is TGTGCCAGCTCACCTCTTTTCCCTGAAGCTTTCTTT. Translation: CASSPLFPEAFF.